The rows below give T cell receptor beta chains drawn from one sample of a study of blood T cell repertoires in COVID-19. Here immunoSEQ multiplex PCR was the method, and the copy in TCRdb shows in-frame clones only, minus some. There are about 130,000 clones in the sample; about 91% occur only once, and 10% to 13% lies in the top ten. Sequenced material: peripheral blood. Receptors originate from a man in his fifties with acute or convalescent COVID-19. CDR3s include the opening cysteine and the closing phenylalanine or tryptophan. The D gene is left open where the match is weak. Size is stated for part of the rows, as once, few or many counts, or as a class when the clone is expanded.

j_gene: TRBJ1-1; v_gene: TRBV18; d_gene: .; abundance: .; CDR3aa: CASSPPGTRRTEAFF; CDR3nt: TGTGCCAGCTCACCACCCGGGACAAGGCGAACTGAAGCTTTCTTT
j_gene: TRBJ1-1; v_gene: TRBV9; d_gene: .; abundance: .; CDR3aa: CASSVTSVDTEAFF; CDR3nt: TGTGCCAGCAGCGTAACCAGTGTGGACACTGAAGCTTTCTTT
j_gene: TRBJ1-2; v_gene: TRBV18; d_gene: .; abundance: .; CDR3aa: CASSQAGKMTTSHRGYTF; CDR3nt: TGTGCCAGCTCACAGGCGGGAAAAATGACAACTTCCCATCGGGGCTACACCTTC
j_gene: TRBJ1-4; v_gene: TRBV5-1; d_gene: TRBD1; abundance: .; CDR3aa: CASSLRGQGNEKLFF; CDR3nt: TGCGCCAGCAGCTTGCGGGGACAGGGGAATGAAAAACTGTTTTTT
j_gene: TRBJ2-5; v_gene: TRBV6-2/TRBV6-3; d_gene: .; abundance: .; CDR3aa: CASSPTGNQETQYF; CDR3nt: TGTGCCAGCAGCCCGACAGGAAACCAAGAGACCCAGTACTTC
j_gene: TRBJ1-1; v_gene: TRBV25-1; d_gene: TRBD1; abundance: .; CDR3aa: CASSDSPGGRGTEAFF; CDR3nt: TGTGCCAGCAGTGATTCCCCAGGGGGCCGGGGCACTGAAGCTTTCTTT
j_gene: TRBJ1-1; v_gene: TRBV6-6; d_gene: .; abundance: .; CDR3aa: CASIQAREAFF; CDR3nt: TGTGCCAGCATTCAGGCCAGGGAAGCTTTCTTT
j_gene: TRBJ1-1; v_gene: TRBV9; d_gene: TRBD1; abundance: .; CDR3aa: CASSVNPGQTTEAFF; CDR3nt: TGTGCCAGCAGCGTCAATCCGGGACAGACAACTGAAGCTTTCTTT
j_gene: TRBJ1-3; v_gene: TRBV19; d_gene: TRBD1; abundance: .; CDR3aa: CASSRTGVGSGNTIYF; CDR3nt: TGTGCCAGTAGCCGGACAGGGGTAGGCTCTGGAAACACCATATATTTT
j_gene: TRBJ2-1; v_gene: TRBV7-7; d_gene: TRBD1; abundance: .; CDR3aa: CASSQNGQGRSNEQFF; CDR3nt: TGTGCTAGCAGCCAGAACGGACAGGGTAGATCCAATGAGCAGTTCTTC
j_gene: TRBJ2-7; v_gene: TRBV18; d_gene: TRBD1; abundance: .; CDR3aa: CASSPPLPPGQGANEQYF; CDR3nt: TGTGCCAGCTCACCACCACTGCCCCCGGGACAGGGGGCGAACGAGCAGTACTTC
j_gene: TRBJ2-1; v_gene: TRBV12-3/TRBV12-4; d_gene: .; abundance: .; CDR3aa: CASGKTGNGEQFF; CDR3nt: TGTGCCAGCGGCAAAACAGGGAACGGGGAGCAGTTCTTC
j_gene: TRBJ1-2; v_gene: TRBV7-9; d_gene: .; abundance: .; CDR3aa: CASSLIWDIRRYTF; CDR3nt: TGTGCCAGCAGCTTAATCTGGGACATACGCCGCTACACCTTC
j_gene: TRBJ2-7; v_gene: TRBV5-1; d_gene: .; abundance: .; CDR3aa: CASSLGTDSYEQYF; CDR3nt: TGCGCCAGCAGCTTGGGGACTGACTCCTACGAGCAGTACTTC
j_gene: TRBJ1-1; v_gene: TRBV7-2; d_gene: .; abundance: .; CDR3aa: CASSFGQVNTEAFF; CDR3nt: TGTGCCAGCAGCTTTGGGCAGGTGAACACTGAAGCTTTCTTT
j_gene: TRBJ2-1; v_gene: TRBV29-1; d_gene: .; abundance: once; CDR3aa: CSVEVAENNEQFF; CDR3nt: TGCAGCGTTGAGGTAGCGGAGAACAATGAGCAGTTCTTC
j_gene: TRBJ2-7; v_gene: TRBV5-4; d_gene: TRBD1; abundance: .; CDR3aa: CASSSEGQADYEQYF; CDR3nt: TGTGCCAGCAGCTCTGAGGGACAGGCAGACTACGAGCAGTACTTC
j_gene: TRBJ1-6; v_gene: TRBV19; d_gene: TRBD1; abundance: .; CDR3aa: CASSIGTGSSPLHF; CDR3nt: TGTGCCAGTAGTATCGGGACAGGTAGCTCACCCCTCCACTTT
j_gene: TRBJ1-1; v_gene: TRBV2; d_gene: TRBD1; abundance: .; CDR3aa: CASRVDRGENTEAFF; CDR3nt: TGTGCCAGCAGGGTGGACAGGGGGGAGAACACTGAAGCTTTCTTT
j_gene: TRBJ1-1; v_gene: TRBV7-6; d_gene: .; abundance: .; CDR3aa: CASSLAGGMRTTEAFF; CDR3nt: TGTGCCAGCAGCCTAGCGGGAGGGATGAGGACCACTGAAGCTTTCTTT
j_gene: TRBJ2-5; v_gene: TRBV12-1; d_gene: .; abundance: .; CDR3aa: CASSFVPRGPRQGSNTETQYF; CDR3nt: TGTGCCAGCAGCTTTGTGCCGAGGGGGCCGCGACAGGGCTCTAATACGGAGACCCAGTACTTC
j_gene: TRBJ1-1; v_gene: TRBV5-1; d_gene: TRBD1; abundance: few; CDR3aa: CASSSQGGNTEAFF; CDR3nt: TGCGCCAGCAGCTCACAGGGGGGGAACACTGAAGCTTTCTTT
j_gene: TRBJ1-4; v_gene: TRBV25-1; d_gene: .; abundance: .; CDR3aa: CASSEYTTPTREKLFF; CDR3nt: TGTGCCAGCAGTGAATATACGACCCCGACTCGTGAAAAACTGTTTTTT
j_gene: TRBJ1-1; v_gene: TRBV24-1; d_gene: TRBD1; abundance: .; CDR3aa: CATSGGTGSTEAFF; CDR3nt: TGTGCCACCAGTGGAGGGACAGGGAGCACTGAAGCTTTCTTT
j_gene: TRBJ1-2; v_gene: TRBV6-6; d_gene: .; abundance: .; CDR3aa: CATSSGAGGYTF; CDR3nt: TGTGCCACCTCCTCAGGGGCTGGTGGCTACACCTTC
j_gene: TRBJ1-1; v_gene: TRBV11-2; d_gene: .; abundance: .; CDR3aa: CASSFSAWNTEAFF; CDR3nt: TGTGCCAGCAGCTTTAGCGCGTGGAACACTGAAGCTTTCTTT
j_gene: TRBJ1-2; v_gene: TRBV19; d_gene: TRBD1; abundance: .; CDR3aa: CASYRGRGYTF; CDR3nt: TGTGCCAGCTACAGGGGACGGGGCTACACCTTC
j_gene: TRBJ1-5; v_gene: TRBV12-3/TRBV12-4; d_gene: .; abundance: .; CDR3aa: CASSFERGQPQHF; CDR3nt: TGTGCCAGCAGTTTCGAGAGGGGGCAGCCCCAGCATTTT
j_gene: TRBJ2-3; v_gene: TRBV6-5; d_gene: .; abundance: .; CDR3aa: CASSGPEMEAQYF; CDR3nt: TGTGCCAGCAGCGGTCCTGAAATGGAGGCGCAGTATTTT
j_gene: TRBJ1-2; v_gene: TRBV28; d_gene: TRBD1; abundance: .; CDR3aa: CASRTPGQGPYGYTF; CDR3nt: TGTGCCAGCAGAACACCCGGACAGGGGCCCTATGGCTACACCTTC
j_gene: TRBJ1-1; v_gene: TRBV6-5; d_gene: .; abundance: .; CDR3aa: CASSQGVRGTEAFF; CDR3nt: TGTGCCAGCAGCCAAGGGGTGAGAGGCACTGAAGCTTTCTTT
j_gene: TRBJ2-3; v_gene: TRBV10-3; d_gene: .; abundance: once; CDR3aa: CAIGGALQSTDTQYF; CDR3nt: TGTGCCATCGGGGGGGCCCTACAATCAACGGATACGCAGTATTTT
j_gene: TRBJ1-2; v_gene: TRBV9; d_gene: .; abundance: .; CDR3aa: CASSLGVSGDYGYTF; CDR3nt: TGTGCCAGCAGCCTAGGGGTCTCAGGTGACTATGGCTACACCTTC
j_gene: TRBJ2-3; v_gene: TRBV24-1; d_gene: .; abundance: many; CDR3aa: CATSDLVGGSDTQYF; CDR3nt: TGTGCCACCAGTGATTTGGTGGGGGGTTCAGATACGCAGTATTTT
j_gene: TRBJ2-2; v_gene: TRBV12-3/TRBV12-4; d_gene: TRBD2; abundance: .; CDR3aa: CASSRTSTGELFF; CDR3nt: TGTGCCAGCAGCCGGACTAGCACCGGGGAGCTGTTTTTT
j_gene: TRBJ2-7; v_gene: TRBV7-9; d_gene: .; abundance: .; CDR3aa: CASSLGGLYEQYF; CDR3nt: TGTGCCAGCAGCTTAGGGGGACTCTACGAGCAGTACTTC
j_gene: TRBJ1-5; v_gene: TRBV6-5; d_gene: TRBD1; abundance: .; CDR3aa: CASTPDRGPQPQHF; CDR3nt: TGTGCCAGCACCCCGGACAGGGGGCCTCAGCCCCAGCATTTT
j_gene: TRBJ1-1; v_gene: TRBV20-1; d_gene: .; abundance: few; CDR3aa: CSASPSGNTEAFF; CDR3nt: TGCAGTGCTAGTCCCTCGGGGAACACTGAAGCTTTCTTT
j_gene: TRBJ1-1; v_gene: TRBV7-9; d_gene: TRBD1; abundance: .; CDR3aa: CASSSWTGAEAFF; CDR3nt: TGTGCCAGCAGCTCTTGGACAGGGGCTGAAGCTTTCTTT
j_gene: TRBJ2-2; v_gene: TRBV5-1; d_gene: TRBD1; abundance: .; CDR3aa: CASSPAGTGNTGELFF; CDR3nt: TGCGCCAGCAGTCCAGCCGGGACAGGGAACACCGGGGAGCTGTTTTTT
j_gene: TRBJ2-5; v_gene: TRBV6-5; d_gene: TRBD1; abundance: .; CDR3aa: CASTYRGPGQETQYF; CDR3nt: TGTGCCAGCACCTACAGGGGCCCCGGGCAAGAGACCCAGTACTTC
j_gene: TRBJ2-2; v_gene: TRBV6-6; d_gene: .; abundance: .; CDR3aa: CASKRETANTGELFF; CDR3nt: TGTGCCAGCAAAAGAGAAACCGCGAACACCGGGGAGCTGTTTTTT
j_gene: TRBJ2-3; v_gene: TRBV7-2; d_gene: TRBD2; abundance: .; CDR3aa: CASSPGTRSTDTQYF; CDR3nt: TGTGCCAGCAGCCCCGGGACTAGAAGCACAGATACGCAGTATTTT
j_gene: TRBJ1-6; v_gene: TRBV30; d_gene: .; abundance: once; CDR3aa: CAWNGQGNSPLHF; CDR3nt: TGTGCCTGGAATGGGCAGGGGAATTCACCCCTCCACTTT
j_gene: TRBJ1-2; v_gene: TRBV11-2; d_gene: TRBD1; abundance: .; CDR3aa: CASSFTSDRGDGYTF; CDR3nt: TGTGCCAGCAGCTTCACTTCGGACAGGGGCGATGGCTACACCTTC
j_gene: TRBJ2-3; v_gene: TRBV29-1; d_gene: .; abundance: .; CDR3aa: CSVVIASSTDTQYF; CDR3nt: TGCAGCGTTGTCATAGCGTCTAGCACAGATACGCAGTATTTT
j_gene: TRBJ1-2; v_gene: TRBV5-6; d_gene: .; abundance: .; CDR3aa: CASSPTIGKAGGYTF; CDR3nt: TGTGCCAGCAGCCCAACGATCGGAAAGGCAGGCGGCTACACCTTC
j_gene: TRBJ2-1; v_gene: TRBV5-4; d_gene: .; abundance: .; CDR3aa: CASSTTSSGGQFF; CDR3nt: TGTGCCAGCAGCACGACTAGTAGCGGAGGGCAGTTCTTC
j_gene: TRBJ1-1; v_gene: TRBV5-1; d_gene: .; abundance: .; CDR3aa: CASSRAGQNTEAFF; CDR3nt: TGCGCCAGCAGCCGCGCCGGACAGAACACTGAAGCTTTCTTT
j_gene: TRBJ2-1; v_gene: TRBV6-2/TRBV6-3; d_gene: TRBD2; abundance: .; CDR3aa: CASSLRGERTEQFF; CDR3nt: TGTGCCAGCAGTCTCCGGGGGGAGAGGACTGAGCAGTTCTTC
j_gene: TRBJ1-1; v_gene: TRBV12-3/TRBV12-4; d_gene: .; abundance: .; CDR3aa: CASRYTGMAEAFF; CDR3nt: TGTGCCAGCAGGTATACAGGTATGGCTGAAGCTTTCTTT
j_gene: TRBJ1-3; v_gene: TRBV19; d_gene: .; abundance: .; CDR3aa: CASRPSRGANTIYF; CDR3nt: TGTGCCAGTAGACCCAGTCGGGGAGCAAACACCATATATTTT
j_gene: TRBJ1-1; v_gene: TRBV6-5; d_gene: .; abundance: .; CDR3aa: CASRASYTEAFF; CDR3nt: TGTGCCAGCAGGGCTAGTTACACTGAAGCTTTCTTT
j_gene: TRBJ1-1; v_gene: TRBV6-5; d_gene: .; abundance: .; CDR3aa: CASRLGQLNTEAFF; CDR3nt: TGTGCCAGCAGGCTGGGACAACTGAACACTGAAGCTTTCTTT
j_gene: TRBJ1-4; v_gene: TRBV9; d_gene: .; abundance: .; CDR3aa: CASSVGGLGGEKLFF; CDR3nt: TGTGCCAGCAGCGTAGGAGGGCTGGGGGGTGAAAAACTGTTTTTT
j_gene: TRBJ2-7; v_gene: TRBV5-6; d_gene: TRBD2; abundance: .; CDR3aa: CASSLGASGSYEQYF; CDR3nt: TGTGCCAGCAGCTTGGGGGCTAGCGGGAGTTACGAGCAGTACTTC
j_gene: TRBJ1-5; v_gene: TRBV3-1/TRBV3-2; d_gene: .; abundance: .; CDR3aa: CASSFGAWGDQPQHF; CDR3nt: TGTGCCAGCAGTTTCGGTGCTTGGGGGGATCAGCCCCAGCATTTT
j_gene: TRBJ1-5; v_gene: TRBV30; d_gene: TRBD1; abundance: .; CDR3aa: CAWSRGTGSNQPQHF; CDR3nt: TGTGCCTGGAGTAGAGGGACAGGCAGCAATCAGCCCCAGCATTTT
j_gene: TRBJ2-2; v_gene: TRBV13; d_gene: .; abundance: .; CDR3aa: CASSLDRANTGELFF; CDR3nt: TGTGCCAGCAGCTTGGACAGAGCGAACACCGGGGAGCTGTTTTTT